These T cell receptor beta chains were read from a single sample in a study of cytotoxic CD8 clonotypes in ibrutinib-treated CLL. Measured with immunoSEQ multiplex PCR; TCRdb has only the in-frame clones, and not every one. The top ten clones hold about 13% of a sample with just over 45,000 clones, roughly 76% of them seen once. Source: PBMCs, taken after 12 months of ibrutinib treatment. The source is a human donor with chronic lymphocytic leukemia. Both conserved end residues are part of each CDR3. The D gene is left open where the match is weak. Clone size appears in some rows only: once, few, many, or a class for an expanded clone.

DNA,CDR3,size,V,D,J
TGTGCCAGTAGTCTCGATACTCTGAACACTGAAGCTTTCTTT,CASSLDTLNTEAFF,few,TRBV19,NA,TRBJ1-1
TGTGCCAGCGGCGGGGGGGGAGCTGGAAACACCATATATTTT,CASGGGGAGNTIYF,NA,TRBV6-5,NA,TRBJ1-3
TGTGCCAGCAGCTCAGCCCTAGCGGGGGGAAACACAGATACGCAGTATTTT,CASSSALAGGNTDTQYF,NA,TRBV7-8,TRBD2,TRBJ2-3
TGTGCCAGCAGCTCGTCACAGGGAGCCATTCAGTACTTC,CASSSSQGAIQYF,NA,TRBV11-3,NA,TRBJ2-4
TGCGCCAGCAGCTTTGGGGATAGCAATCAGCCCCAGCATTTT,CASSFGDSNQPQHF,NA,TRBV5-1,NA,TRBJ1-5
TGTGCCAGCAGGGAAACATTAGCCAAAAACATTCAGTACTTC,CASRETLAKNIQYF,NA,TRBV7-3,NA,TRBJ2-4
TGTGCCAGCAGCCCGGGACAGCTAAATCAGCCCCAGCATTTT,CASSPGQLNQPQHF,NA,TRBV7-9,TRBD1,TRBJ1-5
TGCGCCAGCAGCATAGACAGCAGATCAAATGAAAAACTGTTTTTT,CASSIDSRSNEKLFF,NA,TRBV5-1,NA,TRBJ1-4
TGCGCCAGCAGCCAAGATGCGGATTCTAACTATGGCTACACCTTC,CASSQDADSNYGYTF,NA,TRBV4-1,NA,TRBJ1-2
TGTGCCAGCAGCCAAGGAAGCTTTTTCACAGATACGCAGTATTTT,CASSQGSFFTDTQYF,NA,TRBV4-2,NA,TRBJ2-3
TGTGCCAGCTCACCATCGCGCGACCCCACAGGGGGCCTTGGCTATGGCTACACCTTC,CASSPSRDPTGGLGYGYTF,NA,TRBV18,TRBD1,TRBJ1-2
TGCGCCAGCAGCCAGGGCCATGACACTGAAGCTTTCTTT,CASSQGHDTEAFF,NA,TRBV5-1,NA,TRBJ1-1
TGCAGCGCCTCCTACTCCTATAATTCACCCCTCCACTTT,CSASYSYNSPLHF,NA,TRBV29-1,NA,TRBJ1-6
TGTGCCAGCAGCCGAACCGATTTAACTCACTTT,CASSRTDLTHF,few,TRBV6-1,NA,TRBJ1-6
TGCGCCAGCAGTGAGTCTGGGACAGGACGAATCTACGAGCAGTACTTC,CASSESGTGRIYEQYF,NA,TRBV10-2,TRBD1,TRBJ2-7
TGCGCCAGCAGTGGAGACCTCGGCACTGAAGCTTTCTTT,CASSGDLGTEAFF,once,TRBV10-2,NA,TRBJ1-1
TGTGCCAGCAGCCCGGATGACTGGCCCTACGAGCAGTACTTC,CASSPDDWPYEQYF,medium-sized,TRBV9,NA,TRBJ2-7
TGTGCCGGCGGACAGGAGAGCTCCTATAATTCACCCCTCCACTTT,CAGGQESSYNSPLHF,NA,TRBV2,TRBD1,TRBJ1-6
TGTGCCAGCTCACCTCCCGGGCCTCGAGGGGACATTCAGTACTTC,CASSPPGPRGDIQYF,NA,TRBV18,NA,TRBJ2-4
TGTGCCAGCAGCTTCGGCCCACGACAGGGTGGGCACGAGCAGTACTTC,CASSFGPRQGGHEQYF,NA,TRBV5-4,TRBD1,TRBJ2-7
TGTGCCATCAGTAGGGGCAGGACGGCAACTAATGAAAAACTGTTTTTT,CAISRGRTATNEKLFF,NA,TRBV10-3,NA,TRBJ1-4
TGTGCCAGCAGCTTAGAACAGAGTACCAATTCACCCCTCCACTTT,CASSLEQSTNSPLHF,NA,TRBV7-2,NA,TRBJ1-6
TGTGCCAGCAGCTTAGTAGGAGCCCAGGGGACTGAAGCTTTCTTT,CASSLVGAQGTEAFF,NA,TRBV13,NA,TRBJ1-1
TGCGCCAGCAGTCAGCCGGACAGGACCTACGAGCAGTACTTC,CASSQPDRTYEQYF,NA,TRBV23-1,TRBD1,TRBJ2-7
TGTGCCAGCAGCGTAGCTCTCGACAGGGGCTATGGCTACACCTTC,CASSVALDRGYGYTF,NA,TRBV9,TRBD1,TRBJ1-2
TGTGCCAGCAGCTTAGCTGGAAACACCATATATTTT,CASSLAGNTIYF,few,TRBV7-9,NA,TRBJ1-3
TGTGCCAGCAGCCAGGGACTAGGTCCGGGGCACGAGCAGTTCTTC,CASSQGLGPGHEQFF,NA,TRBV7-3,TRBD2,TRBJ2-1
TGCGCCAGCAGCTTCAGCAGGGGAATGGTTTCACCCCTCCACTTT,CASSFSRGMVSPLHF,NA,TRBV5-1,NA,TRBJ1-6
TGTGCCAGCAGACCTGGGACAGGGGATTCACCCCTCCACTTT,CASRPGTGDSPLHF,NA,TRBV6-6,TRBD1,TRBJ1-6
TGTGCCAGCAGCGCTTTAGGGGGGTTTGAGCAGTTCTTC,CASSALGGFEQFF,few,TRBV11-1,NA,TRBJ2-1
TGTGCCAGCAGCGTAATGGGGGCGGGTGAGAACACTGAAGCTTTCTTT,CASSVMGAGENTEAFF,NA,TRBV9,NA,TRBJ1-1
TGTGCCAGCAGTGACCAGTCGGGAAGACCTACTGGGCAGTACTTC,CASSDQSGRPTGQYF,NA,TRBV2,NA,TRBJ2-7
TGCAGCTCCCGGGACTCATATACGCAGTATTTT,CSSRDSYTQYF,once,TRBV29-1,NA,TRBJ2-3
TGCAGCGTTGATGGTTTACTCTACAATGAGCAGTTCTTC,CSVDGLLYNEQFF,NA,TRBV29-1,NA,TRBJ2-1
TGTGCCTGGAGTCCCACACGGGGTGTCTATGGCTACACCTTC,CAWSPTRGVYGYTF,NA,TRBV30,NA,TRBJ1-2
TGTGCCAGCAGACGGGGGGCGGTCACCGGGGAGCTGTTTTTT,CASRRGAVTGELFF,NA,TRBV9,NA,TRBJ2-2
TGTGCCAGCAGTGGGGCCTACGAGCAGTACTTC,CASSGAYEQYF,NA,TRBV11-2,NA,TRBJ2-7
TGTGCCAGTAGTATATCCTCGGTAACCTATGGCTACACCTTC,CASSISSVTYGYTF,NA,TRBV19,NA,TRBJ1-2
TGTGCCAGCAGCCCCAGGACAGAGTATAATTCACCCCTCCACTTT,CASSPRTEYNSPLHF,NA,TRBV11-2,NA,TRBJ1-6
TGTGCCAGCAGCGCCAGGGACAGGGACATAGAAAAACTGTTTTTT,CASSARDRDIEKLFF,NA,TRBV9,TRBD1,TRBJ1-4
TGTGCCAGCAGCCAAGGCGGACTAGCTGGATACAATGAGCAGTTCTTC,CASSQGGLAGYNEQFF,NA,TRBV4-2,TRBD2,TRBJ2-1
TGTGCCAGCAGTGGCCCGGTCACAGGACTAGATGGCTACACCTTC,CASSGPVTGLDGYTF,NA,TRBV6-1,NA,TRBJ1-2
TGTGCCAGCAGCTTAGGGTCTTGGGGCTACACCTTC,CASSLGSWGYTF,NA,TRBV5-8,NA,TRBJ1-2
TGTGCCAGCAGTCTAGCGGGGCAGTTCTTC,CASSLAGQFF,few,TRBV28,TRBD2,TRBJ2-1
TGCGCCAGCAGCACCCAACCGGGACTAGCGGGGGTTAAGAGCTCCTACGAGCAGTACTTC,CASSTQPGLAGVKSSYEQYF,NA,TRBV5-1,TRBD2,TRBJ2-7
TGTGCCAGCTCACCAAGGACAGGGGTTGGAAACACCATATATTTT,CASSPRTGVGNTIYF,once,TRBV18,TRBD1,TRBJ1-3
TGTGCCAGCAGTGAGGACAGGGGGAGCTACGAGCAGTACTTC,CASSEDRGSYEQYF,NA,TRBV2,TRBD1,TRBJ2-7
TGTGCCAGCAGCCTGCCTGGGACAATTAATTCACCCCTCCACTTT,CASSLPGTINSPLHF,NA,TRBV28,NA,TRBJ1-6
TGTGCCAGCAAAAGGACAGGAATCTACGAGCAGTACTTC,CASKRTGIYEQYF,NA,TRBV5-6,TRBD1,TRBJ2-7
TGTGCCAGCAGTGAACTACGCAGGCTAGGGTCCTACAATGAGCAGTTCTTC,CASSELRRLGSYNEQFF,NA,TRBV6-1,NA,TRBJ2-1